Following are 2 T cell receptor beta chains from one sample sequenced in a study of blood T cell repertoires in COVID-19. The table came from immunoSEQ multiplex PCR; TCRdb's copy has only in-frame clones and leaves some out. This table has hundreds of thousands of clones, about 83% appearing once. Sequenced material: peripheral blood. The receptors shown here come from a woman between 45 and 60 years old with acute or convalescent COVID-19.

The J gene is TRBJ2-7, the V gene TRBV27; 11 bases align to TRBD1. Looked up from germline, CDR1 is MNHEY and CDR2 is SMNVEV (reference sequence). V lost 8 bases to trimming and J lost 3 bases; unmatched junction nucleotides: 6. The CDR3 loop spans 14 amino acids. DNA for the CDR3: TGTGCCAGCGGGTCGGGACAGGGGGTCTACGAGCAGTACTTC. Its protein product is CASGSGQGVYEQYF.

This clone was found once. The V gene is TRBV3-1 (or the pseudogene TRBV3-2), the J gene TRBJ1-4, with D possibly TRBD1 on 6 matching bases. Deletions cut 8 bases from V and 7 bases from J, with 14 bases between. CDR3 size: 13 residues. The germline CDR1 and CDR2 sequences are LGHDT and YNNKEL (reference sequence). The CDR3 loop is CASWGHEGEKLFF. CDR3 nucleotides: TGTGCCAGCTGGGGACATGAGGGTGAAAAACTGTTTTTT.